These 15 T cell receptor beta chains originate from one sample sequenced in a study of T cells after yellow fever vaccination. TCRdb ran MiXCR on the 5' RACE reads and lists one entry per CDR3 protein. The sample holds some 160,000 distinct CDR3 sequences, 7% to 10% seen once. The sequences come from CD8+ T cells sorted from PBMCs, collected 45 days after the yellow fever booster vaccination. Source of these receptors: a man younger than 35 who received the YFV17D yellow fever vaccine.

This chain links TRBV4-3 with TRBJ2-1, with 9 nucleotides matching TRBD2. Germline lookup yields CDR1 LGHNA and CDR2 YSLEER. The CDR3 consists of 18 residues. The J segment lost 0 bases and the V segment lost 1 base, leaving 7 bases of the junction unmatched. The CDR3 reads CASSQGRTSASSYNEQFF. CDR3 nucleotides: TGCGCCAGCAGCCAAGGGCGGACTAGCGCGTCCTCCTACAATGAGCAGTTCTTC.

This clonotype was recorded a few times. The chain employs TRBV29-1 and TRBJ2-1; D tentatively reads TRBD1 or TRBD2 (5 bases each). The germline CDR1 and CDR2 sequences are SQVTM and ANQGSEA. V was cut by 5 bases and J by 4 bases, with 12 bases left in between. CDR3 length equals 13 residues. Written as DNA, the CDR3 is TGCAGCGTTATACGGGGCTCATACAATGAGCAGTTCTTC. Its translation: CSVIRGSYNEQFF.

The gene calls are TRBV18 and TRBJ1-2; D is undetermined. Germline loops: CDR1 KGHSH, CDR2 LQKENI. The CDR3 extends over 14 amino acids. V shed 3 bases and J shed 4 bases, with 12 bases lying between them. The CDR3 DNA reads TGTGCCAGCTCACCCAATGCTCGTGTCTATGGCTACACCTTC. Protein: CASSPNARVYGYTF.

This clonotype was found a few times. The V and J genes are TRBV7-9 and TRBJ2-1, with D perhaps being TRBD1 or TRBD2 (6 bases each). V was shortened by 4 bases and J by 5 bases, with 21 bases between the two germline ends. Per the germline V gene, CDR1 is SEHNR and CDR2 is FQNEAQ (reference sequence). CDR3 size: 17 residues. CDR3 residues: CASSSKRPGGRNNEQFF. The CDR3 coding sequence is TGTGCCAGCAGCTCCAAAAGGCCCGGGGGCCGTAACAATGAGCAGTTCTTC.

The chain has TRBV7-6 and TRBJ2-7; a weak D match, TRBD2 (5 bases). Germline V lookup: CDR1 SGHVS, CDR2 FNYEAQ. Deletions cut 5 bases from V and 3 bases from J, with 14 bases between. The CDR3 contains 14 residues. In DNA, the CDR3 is TGTGCCAGCAGCCCCGAGGGAGAAGACTACGAGCAGTACTTC. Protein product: CASSPEGEDYEQYF.

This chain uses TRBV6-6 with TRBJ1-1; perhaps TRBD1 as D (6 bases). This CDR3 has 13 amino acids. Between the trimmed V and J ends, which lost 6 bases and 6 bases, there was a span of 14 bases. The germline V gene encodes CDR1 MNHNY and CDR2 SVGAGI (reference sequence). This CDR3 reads CASSPQGPPEAFF. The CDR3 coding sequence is TGTGCCAGCAGCCCACAGGGACCCCCTGAAGCTTTCTTT.

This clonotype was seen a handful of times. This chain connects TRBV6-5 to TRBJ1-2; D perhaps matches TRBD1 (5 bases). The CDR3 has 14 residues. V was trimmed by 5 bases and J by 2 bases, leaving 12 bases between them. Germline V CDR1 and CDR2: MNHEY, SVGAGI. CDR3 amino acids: CASSPLGTNYGYTF. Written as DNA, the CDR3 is TGTGCCAGCAGTCCCCTCGGGACCAACTATGGCTACACCTTC.

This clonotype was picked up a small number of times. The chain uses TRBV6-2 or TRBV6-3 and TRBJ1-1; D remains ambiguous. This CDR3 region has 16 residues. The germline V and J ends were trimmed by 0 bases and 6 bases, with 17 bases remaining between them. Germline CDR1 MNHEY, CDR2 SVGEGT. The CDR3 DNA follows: TGTGCCAGCAGTTACTCGCCTGAATCCATGGGTCCTGAAGCTTTCTTT. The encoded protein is CASSYSPESMGPEAFF.

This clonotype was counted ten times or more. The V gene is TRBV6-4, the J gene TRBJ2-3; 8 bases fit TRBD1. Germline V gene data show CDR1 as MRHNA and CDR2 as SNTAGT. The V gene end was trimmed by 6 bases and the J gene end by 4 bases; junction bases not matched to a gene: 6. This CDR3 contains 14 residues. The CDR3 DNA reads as TGTGCCAGCAGCCCACAGGGGGGCCCAGATACGCAGTATTTT. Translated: CASSPQGGPDTQYF.

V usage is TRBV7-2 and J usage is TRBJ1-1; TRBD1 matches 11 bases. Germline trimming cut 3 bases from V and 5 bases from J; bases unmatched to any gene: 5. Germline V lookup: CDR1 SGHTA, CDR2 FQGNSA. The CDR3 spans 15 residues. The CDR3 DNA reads TGTGCCAGCAGCTTGACGGACAGGGGGCTTACTGAAGCTTTCTTT. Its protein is CASSLTDRGLTEAFF.

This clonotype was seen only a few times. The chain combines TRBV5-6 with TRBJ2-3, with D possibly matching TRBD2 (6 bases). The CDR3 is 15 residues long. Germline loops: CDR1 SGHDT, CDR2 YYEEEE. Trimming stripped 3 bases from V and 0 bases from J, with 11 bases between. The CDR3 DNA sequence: TGTGCCAGCAGCTCGGTTCGGGGGAGCACAGATACGCAGTATTTT. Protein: CASSSVRGSTDTQYF.

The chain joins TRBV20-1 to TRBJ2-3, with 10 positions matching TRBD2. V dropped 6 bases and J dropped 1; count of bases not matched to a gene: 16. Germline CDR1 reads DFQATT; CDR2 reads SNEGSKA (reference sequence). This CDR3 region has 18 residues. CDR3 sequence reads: CSADGTSDAYRGTDTQYF. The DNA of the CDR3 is TGCAGTGCCGACGGGACTAGCGACGCTTACCGAGGCACAGATACGCAGTATTTT.

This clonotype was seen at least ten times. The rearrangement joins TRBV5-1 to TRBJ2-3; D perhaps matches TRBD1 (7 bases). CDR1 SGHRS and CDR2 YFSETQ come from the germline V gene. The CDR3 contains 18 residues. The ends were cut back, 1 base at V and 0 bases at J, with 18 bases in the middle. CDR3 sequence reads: CASSLRRSRGVSTDTQYF. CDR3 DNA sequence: TGCGCCAGCAGCTTGAGGCGGAGCAGGGGGGTTAGCACAGATACGCAGTATTTT.

The CDR3 sequence is CASSYAGPPDGYTF. The CDR3 nucleotides are TGTGCCAGCAGTTACGCAGGTCCGCCGGATGGCTACACCTTC. The chain joins TRBV6-6 to TRBJ1-2; D is ambiguous. Germline V gene lookup returns CDR1 MNHNY and CDR2 SVGAGI (reference sequence). The V end was cut by 2 bases, the J end by 6 bases, with 13 bases between. The CDR3 spans 14 residues.

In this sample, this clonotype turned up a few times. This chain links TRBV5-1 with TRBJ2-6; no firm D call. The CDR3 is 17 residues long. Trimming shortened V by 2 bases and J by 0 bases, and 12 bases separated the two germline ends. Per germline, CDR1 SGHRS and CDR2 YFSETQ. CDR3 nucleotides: TGCGCCAGCAGCTTCTCTGGTTGGGACTCTGGGGCCAACGTCCTGACTTTC. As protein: CASSFSGWDSGANVLTF. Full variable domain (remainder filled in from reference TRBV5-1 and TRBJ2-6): KAGVTQTPRYLIKTRGQQVTLSCSPISGHRSVSWYQQTPGQGLQFLFEYFSETQRNKGNFPGRFSGRQFSNSRSEMNVSTLELGDSALYLCASSFSGWDSGANVLTFGAGSRLTVL.